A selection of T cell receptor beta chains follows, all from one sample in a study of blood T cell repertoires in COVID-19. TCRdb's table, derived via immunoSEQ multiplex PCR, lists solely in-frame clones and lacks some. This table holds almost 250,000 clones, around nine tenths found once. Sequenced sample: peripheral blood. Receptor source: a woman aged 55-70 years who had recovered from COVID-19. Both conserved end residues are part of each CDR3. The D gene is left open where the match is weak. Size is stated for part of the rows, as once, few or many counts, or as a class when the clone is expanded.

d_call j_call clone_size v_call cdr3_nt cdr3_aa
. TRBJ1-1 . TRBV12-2 TGTGCAAGTCGCTTAGCAAAGGACAGGGCCACTGAAGCTTTCTTT CASRLAKDRATEAFF
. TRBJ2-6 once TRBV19 TGTGCCAGTAGTATTGGGGTTTTGCGGGTTCGCTCTGGGGCCAACGTCCTGACTTTC CASSIGVLRVRSGANVLTF
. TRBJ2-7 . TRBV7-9 TGTGCCAGCAGCCCTAAACTAGTAGGCCCATCCGAGCAGTACTTC CASSPKLVGPSEQYF
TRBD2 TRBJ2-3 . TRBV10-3 TGTGCCATCAGTGATCCGGTAGCGGGACACACAGATACGCAGTATTTT CAISDPVAGHTDTQYF
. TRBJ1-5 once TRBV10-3 TGTGCCACGGGGCGGGGGTCGGAGAATCAGCCCCAGCATTTT CATGRGSENQPQHF
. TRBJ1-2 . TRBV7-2 TGTGCCAGCAGCCTCCACTACAACAGGGTGGAGGACTATGGCTACACCTTC CASSLHYNRVEDYGYTF
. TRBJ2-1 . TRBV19 TGTGCCAGTATCCGAAGGGGTAGCTCTGAGCAGTTCTTC CASIRRGSSEQFF
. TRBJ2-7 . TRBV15 TGTGCCACCAGCAGAGGATGGGGCGACGTTGAGGACGAGCAGTACTTC CATSRGWGDVEDEQYF
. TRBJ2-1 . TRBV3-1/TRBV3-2 TGTGCCAGCGAGAGCAGAGGCGGGTGGTTCTTC CASESRGGWFF
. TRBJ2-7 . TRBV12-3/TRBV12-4 TGTGCGATCTCTAACGGGGACGAGCAGTACTTC CAISNGDEQYF
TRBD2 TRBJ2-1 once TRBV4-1 TGCGCCAGCAGCCAAGGGCGGGCTAGCGGGGGTTACAATGAGCAGTTCTTC CASSQGRASGGYNEQFF
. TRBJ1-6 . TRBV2 TGTGCCAGCACTCCGACGTGGGAGTCACCCCTCCACTTT CASTPTWESPLHF
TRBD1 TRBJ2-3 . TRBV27 TGTGCCAGCGATGGGACAGGGGCCCGGGAGACGCAGTATTTT CASDGTGARETQYF
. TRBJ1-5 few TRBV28 TGTGCCAGCAGTTTTGACAGGTCCAATCAGCCCCAGCATTTT CASSFDRSNQPQHF
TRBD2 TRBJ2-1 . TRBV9 TGTGCCAGCAGCGGACTAGCGGGGGGCCTTTTCTACAATGAGCAGTTCTTC CASSGLAGGLFYNEQFF
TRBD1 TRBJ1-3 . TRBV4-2 TGTGCCAGCAGCCATGGCCCCAGGGGGTGGAGTGGAAACACCATATATTTT CASSHGPRGWSGNTIYF
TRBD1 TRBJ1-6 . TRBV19 TGTGCCAGTAGTGTCTCCGGGACAGGTATCAGCTCCTATAATTCACCCCTCCACTTT CASSVSGTGISSYNSPLHF
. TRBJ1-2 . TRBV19 TGTGCCAGTAGTATAGGGTCGGCGGATGGCTACACCTTC CASSIGSADGYTF
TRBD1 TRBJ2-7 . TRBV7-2 TGTGCCAGCAGCCCAAAGACAGGGGCGAATCTCTACGAGCAGTACTTC CASSPKTGANLYEQYF
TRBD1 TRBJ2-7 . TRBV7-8 TGTGCCAGCAGCGCCTGGACAGGGGGCCAATACGAGCAGTACTTC CASSAWTGGQYEQYF
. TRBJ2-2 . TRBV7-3 TGTGCCAGCAGCTTAAATCCCGCCGGGGGGCCCACCGGGGAGCTGTTTTTT CASSLNPAGGPTGELFF
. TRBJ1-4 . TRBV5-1 TGCGCCAGCAGCGCTTCGACAGGAATAAGTGAAAAACTGTTTTTT CASSASTGISEKLFF
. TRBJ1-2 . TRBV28 TGTGCCATCACTAGGGCAGGGGTCGGCTACACCTTC CAITRAGVGYTF
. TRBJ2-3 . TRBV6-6 TGTGCCAGCAGTTACACTGGAGATACGCAGTATTTT CASSYTGDTQYF
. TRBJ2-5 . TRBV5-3 TGTGCCAGAAGCTTGGGGGCGGGGCGAGAGACCCAGTACTTC CARSLGAGRETQYF
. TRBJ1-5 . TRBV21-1 TGTGCCAGCAGGACAGGGGGCCAGCCCCAGCATTTT CASRTGGQPQHF
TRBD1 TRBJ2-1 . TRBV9 TGTGCCAGCAGCGTAGGTACAGGGGATTTGTGGTCCTACAATGAGCAGTTCTTC CASSVGTGDLWSYNEQFF
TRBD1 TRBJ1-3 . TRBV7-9 TGTGCCAGCAGCCCGAGGGGGCTCGGCCCCATATATTTT CASSPRGLGPIYF
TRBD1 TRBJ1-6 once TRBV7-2 TGTGCCAGCAGCTCTGAGACAGGGGGCGGTTCACCCCTCCACTTT CASSSETGGGSPLHF
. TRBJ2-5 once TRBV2 TGTGCCAGCAGGTCGCGGTCGGAGACCCAGTACTTC CASRSRSETQYF
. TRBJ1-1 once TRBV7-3 TGTGCCAGCAGCTTATGGTTAGGGGAGAACACTGAAGCTTTCTTT CASSLWLGENTEAFF
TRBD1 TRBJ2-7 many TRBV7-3 TGTGCCAGCAGCTTATCAGGGGGAGACCCCTACGAGCAGTACTTC CASSLSGGDPYEQYF
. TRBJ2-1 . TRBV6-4 TGTGCCAGCAGTGAAGGGGTGAGCTCCTACAATGAGCAGTTCTTC CASSEGVSSYNEQFF
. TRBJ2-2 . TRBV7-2 TGTGCCAGCAGCTTAGGGAGGAACACCGGGGAGCTGTTTTTT CASSLGRNTGELFF
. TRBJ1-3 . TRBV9 TGTGCCAGCAGCGTACGGGGACTGAGAGGTGGAAACACCATATATTTT CASSVRGLRGGNTIYF
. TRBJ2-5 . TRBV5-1 TGCGCCAGCAGCTTGTTTGGAGGGGAGGAGACCCAGTACTTC CASSLFGGEETQYF
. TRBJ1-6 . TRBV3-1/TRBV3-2 TGTGCCAGCAGCCAAGCGTCCAGGGGAAATTCACCCCTCCACTTT CASSQASRGNSPLHF
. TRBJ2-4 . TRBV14 TGTGCCAGCAGCCAAGACGGGAGTACACAGGGGAGCATTCAGTACTTC CASSQDGSTQGSIQYF
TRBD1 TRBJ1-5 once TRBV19 TGTGCCAGTAGTTCCAGGGGGAGCAATCAGCCCCAGCATTTT CASSSRGSNQPQHF
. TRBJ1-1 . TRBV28 TGTGCCAGCAGTTTACACAGGTCCACTGAAGCTTTCTTT CASSLHRSTEAFF
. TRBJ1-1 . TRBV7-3 TGTGCCAGCAGCCCCGCCGGGGTTCCTGAAGCTTTCTTT CASSPAGVPEAFF
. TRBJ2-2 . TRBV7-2 TGTGCCAGCAGCTTCAGGGAAGGCGGGGAGCTGTTTTTT CASSFREGGELFF
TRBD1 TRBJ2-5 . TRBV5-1 TGCGCCAGCAGCCCGACAGGGCAAGAGACCCAGTACTTC CASSPTGQETQYF
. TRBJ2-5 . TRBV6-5 TGTGCCAGCAGTACCCCGAGGGGGGGAGGAGAGACCCAGTACTTC CASSTPRGGGETQYF
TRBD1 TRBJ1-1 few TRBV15 TGTGCCACCAGCAGAGGAGGGGGCAGAACTGAAGCTTTCTTT CATSRGGGRTEAFF
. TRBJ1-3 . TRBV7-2 TGTGCCAGCAGCTTAGGCAGGGGACGTCCCCTATATTTT CASSLGRGRPLYF
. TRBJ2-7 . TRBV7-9 TGTGCCAGCAGCCCACTAGGACTTTCCTACGAGCAGTACTTC CASSPLGLSYEQYF
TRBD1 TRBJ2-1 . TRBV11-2 TGTGCCAGCAGCCATCCCCGGGACAGGGGAGGAGAGTACAATGAGCAGTTCTTC CASSHPRDRGGEYNEQFF
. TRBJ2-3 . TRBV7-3 TGTGCCAGCCGTTTGGGCCCGGAGGGGACAGATACGCAGTATTTT CASRLGPEGTDTQYF
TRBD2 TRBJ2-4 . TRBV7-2 TGTGCCAGCAGCCAAACTAGCGGGGGGGCCAAAAACATTCAGTACTTC CASSQTSGGAKNIQYF
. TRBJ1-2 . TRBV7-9 TGTGCCAGCAACCAACAGGGATTTGCTAACTATGGCTACACCTTC CASNQQGFANYGYTF
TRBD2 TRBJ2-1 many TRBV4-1 TGCGCCAGCAGCCTAAACTTCCTAAGACTAGCGGGAACGAATGAGCAGTTCTTC CASSLNFLRLAGTNEQFF
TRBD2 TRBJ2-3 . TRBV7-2 TGTGCCAGCAGCTTCAAAGGGACTAGCGGAAGCACAGATACGCAGTATTTT CASSFKGTSGSTDTQYF